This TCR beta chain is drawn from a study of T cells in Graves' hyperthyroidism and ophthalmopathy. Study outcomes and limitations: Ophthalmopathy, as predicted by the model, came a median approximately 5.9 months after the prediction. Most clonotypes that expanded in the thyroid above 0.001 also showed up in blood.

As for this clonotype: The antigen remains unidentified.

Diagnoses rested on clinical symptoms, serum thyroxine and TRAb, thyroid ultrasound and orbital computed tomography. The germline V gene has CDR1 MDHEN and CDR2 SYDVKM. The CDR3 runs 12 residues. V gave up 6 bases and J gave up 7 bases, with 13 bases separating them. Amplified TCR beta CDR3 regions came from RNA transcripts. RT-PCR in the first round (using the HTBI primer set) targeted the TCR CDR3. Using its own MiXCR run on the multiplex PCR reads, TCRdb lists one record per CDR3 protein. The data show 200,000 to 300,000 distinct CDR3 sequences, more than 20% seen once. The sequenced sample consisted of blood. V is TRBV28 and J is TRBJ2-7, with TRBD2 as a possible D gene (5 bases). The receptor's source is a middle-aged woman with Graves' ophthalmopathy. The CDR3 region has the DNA TGTGCCAGCAGGCAATGGACTCAAGAGCAGTACTTC. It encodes CASRQWTQEQYF.